The T cell receptor beta chain under discussion was sequenced for a study of identical twins. Template switching created a universal primer site, and the cDNA included unique molecular identifiers. TCRdb re-called the 5' RACE reads through MiXCR, storing one row per CDR3 protein. The sample records 690,000 or so distinct CDR3 sequences, 8.6% being singletons. This clonotype was seen only a few times. This sample was also put to use in a study of yellow fever vaccine responses in identical twins.

Sequencing was carried out using PBMCs. The clonotype was recovered from a woman between 18 and 30 years old in good health.

CDR3 protein: CAISDRDRASYEQYF. The DNA for the CDR3 is TGTGCCATCAGCGACCGGGACAGGGCCTCCTACGAGCAGTACTTC. This rearrangement joins TRBV10-3 to TRBJ2-7; 9 nucleotides match TRBD1. Germline V gene sequence: CDR1 ENHRY, CDR2 SYGVKD. This CDR3 has 15 amino acids. V dropped 6 bases and J dropped 0; count of bases not matched to a gene: 6.